This TCR beta chain was found in a study of blood T cells in healthy people across ages. PCR was performed a second time for roughly 7 to 12 cycles using a sample-barcoded 5' primer and a J-beta primer mix. TCRdb re-called the 5' RACE reads through MiXCR, storing one row per CDR3 protein. The data contain approximately 800,000 distinct CDR3 sequences, roughly 40% of them seen just once; the ten biggest clones take up over 10%. This clonotype was counted a few times. Its matching antigen is unknown. Points from the study as a whole: TCR beta diversity per million T cells fell roughly linearly with age. It was held that diversity estimates obtained from one million T cells represented underestimates.

Sequencing was performed on blood. The TCR originated in a young man in good health.

The CDR3 protein is CTAGPDAYTGELFF. CDR3 nucleotide sequence: TGCACCGCGGGACCGGACGCTTACACCGGGGAGCTGTTTTTT. The J gene is TRBJ2-2, the V gene TRBV29-1; D may be TRBD2 (6 bases). The CDR3 sequence is 14 residues long. Germline V gene data show CDR1 as SQVTM and CDR2 as ANQGSEA.